One sample yielded the 26 T cell receptor beta chains listed below, sequenced in a study of blood T cells in healthy people across ages. The authors ran a second PCR of about 7 to 11 cycles using a sample-barcoded 5' primer and a J-beta primer mix. In TCRdb, the 5' RACE reads were re-called with MiXCR into one record per CDR3 protein. This table has 660,000 or so distinct CDR3 sequences, approximately 59% appearing once. Sequencing was carried out using blood. Receptor source: a man aged 55-75 years in good health.

V and J are TRBV20-1 and TRBJ2-1, with D perhaps matching TRBD2 (6 bases). Per germline, CDR1 DFQATT and CDR2 SNEGSKA (reference sequence). The germline V and J ends were trimmed by 4 bases and 6 bases, with 10 bases remaining between them. The CDR3 length is 12 residues. This CDR3 reads CSATKRANEQFF. CDR3 in DNA: TGCAGTGCTACCAAGCGGGCCAATGAGCAGTTCTTC.

The chain combines TRBV20-1 with TRBJ2-5, with a weak D call TRBD2 (5 bases). V lost 6 bases and J lost 2, with 16 bases in between. There are 14 residues in the CDR3. Looked up from germline, CDR1 is DFQATT and CDR2 is SNEGSKA (reference sequence). CDR3 residues: CSASTRRPQETQYF. The CDR3 nucleotides are TGCAGTGCCTCAACTAGGAGGCCTCAAGAGACCCAGTACTTC.

This chain connects TRBV6-5 to TRBJ1-4; 7 bases match TRBD1. Germline trimming cut 6 bases from V and 10 bases from J; bases unmatched to any gene: 11. Germline CDR1 and CDR2: MNHEY and SVGAGI. The CDR3 spans 14 residues. The CDR3 DNA sequence: TGTGCCAGCAGGCCAGGGACAGAACGGCGAAAACTGTTTTTT. Protein product: CASRPGTERRKLFF.

The CDR3 region has the DNA TGTGCCAGCAGCTTAGTAGCGGGGGCGAGCACAGATACGCAGTATTTT. Protein sequence: CASSLVAGASTDTQYF. The J gene is TRBJ2-3, the V gene TRBV7-2, with 9 bases that match TRBD2. The V segment lost 1 base and the J segment 0 bases; nucleotides outside the gene matches: 2. This CDR3 has 16 residues. CDR1 and CDR2 from the germline V gene are SGHTA and FQGNSA.

This clonotype appeared once. The CDR3 bases are TGCAGTGCACCAGACAGGGACAGGGGGAACTATGGCTACACCTTC. Protein product: CSAPDRDRGNYGYTF. V usage is TRBV20-1 and J usage is TRBJ1-2, with TRBD1 identical over 11 bases. V shed 6 bases, J shed 2 bases, and the junction held 8 bases outside the gene matches. The CDR3 is made up of 15 amino acids. Germline V gives CDR1 DFQATT, CDR2 SNEGSKA (reference sequence).

This chain connects TRBV4-2 to TRBJ2-3, with TRBD2 identical over 12 bases. The J segment lost 0 bases and the V segment lost 1 base, leaving 2 bases of the junction unmatched. The CDR3 is made up of 17 amino acids. Germline V gives CDR1 LGHNA, CDR2 YNFKEQ. CDR3 loop: CASSQGTSGGSTDTQYF. Here the CDR3 DNA reads TGTGCCAGCAGCCAAGGAACTAGCGGGGGGAGCACAGATACGCAGTATTTT.

This clonotype was seen a handful of times. The rearrangement joins TRBV24-1 to TRBJ2-1; tentatively, D is TRBD1 (6 bases). Germline CDR1 and CDR2: KGHDR and SFDVKD. V was pared by 3 bases and J by 2 bases, with 10 bases between. CDR3 size: 15 residues. CDR3 protein: CATSDPGVAYNEQFF. In nucleotides, the CDR3 is TGTGCCACCAGTGATCCAGGGGTCGCCTACAATGAGCAGTTCTTC.

The table lists this clonotype with a few counts. J is TRBJ1-6 and V is TRBV7-9; D is undetermined. The CDR3 is made up of 16 amino acids. The ends were cut back, 5 bases at V and 0 bases at J, with 11 bases in the middle. CDR1 is SEHNR and CDR2 is FQNEAQ in the germline V gene (reference sequence). The DNA of the CDR3 is TGTGCCAGCAGCCCCTCTGGGAGCTCCTATAATTCACCCCTCCACTTT. Protein sequence: CASSPSGSSYNSPLHF.

This clonotype has at least ten counts. A much larger clone lies a single base off, so this may be a read error. This chain links TRBV10-3 with TRBJ2-5; D perhaps matches TRBD1 (6 bases). V dropped 6 bases and J dropped 11 bases, with 19 bases sitting between them. CDR1 is ENHRY, CDR2 SYGVKD, per germline. CDR3 length equals 13 residues. CDR3 sequence: CAIRTGTHNEQYF. Written as DNA, the CDR3 is TGTGCCATCAGAACAGGGACCCACAATGAGCAGTACTTC.

The genes are TRBV6-1 and TRBJ2-1; D possibly uses TRBD1 or TRBD2 (5 bases each). This CDR3 region has 17 residues. V gave up 5 bases and J gave up 0 bases, with 17 bases separating them. Germline V CDR1 and CDR2: MNHNS, SASEGT. CDR3 bases: TGTGCCAGCAGTAGGCTTGGGGGACGGAGCTCCTACAATGAGCAGTTCTTC. This codes for CASSRLGGRSSYNEQFF.

The chain is built from TRBV20-1 and TRBJ2-1; 11 bases are a match to TRBD2. CDR1 is DFQATT, CDR2 SNEGSKA, per germline (reference sequence). The junction had 9 bases not matched to a gene; V was cut back by 1 base and J by 10 bases. The CDR3 is 15 residues long. CDR3: CSARVASGGRGEQFF. In DNA, the CDR3 is TGCAGTGCTAGAGTGGCTAGCGGGGGGAGAGGGGAGCAGTTCTTC.

There are a few counts of this clonotype. This sequence joins TRBV28 and TRBJ2-2, with 10 bases identical to TRBD1. The CDR3 has 17 residues. Looked up from germline, CDR1 is MDHEN and CDR2 is SYDVKM. V shed 6 bases, J shed 0 bases, and the junction held 7 bases outside the gene matches. CDR3 protein: CASRIQGQGANTGELFF. The CDR3 nucleotides read TGTGCCAGCAGAATCCAAGGACAGGGGGCGAACACCGGGGAGCTGTTTTTT.

This sequence joins TRBV20-1 and TRBJ2-3; perhaps TRBD2 as D (7 bases). Germline V gene lookup returns CDR1 DFQATT and CDR2 SNEGSKA (reference sequence). V lost 6 bases to trimming and J lost 8 bases, with 18 bases between them. CDR3 length equals 13 residues. CDR3 nucleotide sequence: TGCAGTGCCGACGGAGGGGGAGGGGTTACGCAGTATTTT. Encoded protein: CSADGGGGVTQYF.

The rearrangement links TRBV12-3 or TRBV12-4 to TRBJ2-6; maybe TRBD1 (6 bases). This CDR3 spans 15 amino acids. The V end was cut by 4 bases, the J end by 2 bases, with 9 bases between. CDR3 sequence: CASSSYRAGANVLTF. CDR3 bases: TGTGCCAGCAGTTCTTACAGGGCTGGGGCCAACGTCCTGACTTTC.

The V gene is TRBV20-1, the J gene TRBJ2-4; D is undetermined. TRBJ2-7 matches the DNA end more closely, so the J call is doubtful. This CDR3 is built from 11 residues. Looked up from germline, CDR1 is DFQATT and CDR2 is SNEGSKA (reference sequence). This chain's CDR3 is CSASWRYEQYF. CDR3 DNA sequence: TGCAGTGCTAGTTGGCGCTACGAGCAGTACTTC.

This chain links TRBV4-1 with TRBJ1-5; the D gene is possibly TRBD1 (5 bases). V was pared by 1 base and J by 4 bases, with 14 bases between. Germline-derived CDR1 and CDR2 are MGHRA and YSYEKL. The CDR3 spans 16 residues. CDR3 amino acids: CASSQGGDGQNQPQHF. The CDR3 DNA reads as TGCGCCAGCAGCCAAGGCGGCGACGGACAAAATCAGCCCCAGCATTTT.

V gene TRBV3-1 combines with J gene TRBJ2-5; the match to TRBD1 covers 7 bases. The CDR3 runs 16 residues. V lost 5 bases, J lost 1 base, and 10 bases stayed unmatched. Germline CDR1 is LGHDT and CDR2 is YNNKEL (reference sequence). The CDR3 loop reads CASSSKQGKSQETQYF. CDR3 in DNA: TGTGCCAGCAGCTCAAAACAGGGGAAGTCCCAAGAGACCCAGTACTTC.

The genes are TRBV4-2 and TRBJ2-5, with 14 nucleotides matching TRBD2. V lost 3 bases, J lost 5 bases, and 5 bases stayed unmatched. The CDR3 runs to 16 residues. Germline CDR1 reads LGHNA; CDR2 reads YNFKEQ. The CDR3 here is CASSHRLAGGQETQYF. The CDR3, as DNA: TGTGCCAGCAGCCACCGACTAGCGGGGGGGCAGGAGACCCAGTACTTC.

The chain joins TRBV20-1 to TRBJ2-3; TRBD2 agrees at 10 bases. Germline loops: CDR1 DFQATT, CDR2 SNEGSKA (reference sequence). The CDR3 sequence is 15 residues long. Trimming cost V 3 bases and J 4 bases; bases outside gene matches: 7. The CDR3 spells CSASSASGGADTQYF. In DNA form, the CDR3 reads TGCAGTGCTAGTTCGGCTAGCGGGGGTGCAGATACGCAGTATTTT.

The chain combines TRBV28 with TRBJ2-7; D tentatively reads TRBD1 or TRBD2 (6 bases each). The CDR3 loop spans 17 amino acids. Trimming pared 4 bases from V and 3 bases from J, leaving 22 bases between. Germline lookup yields CDR1 MDHEN and CDR2 SYDVKM. CDR3 nucleotides: TGTGCCAGCAGTTCCATCCGAGTTGGGGGGCGAAACTACGAGCAGTACTTC. Translated, it gives CASSSIRVGGRNYEQYF. The whole variable domain, remainder taken from reference TRBV28 and TRBJ2-7, is DVKVTQSSRYLVKRTGEKVFLECVQDMDHENMFWYRQDPGLGLRLIYFSYDVKMKEKGDIPEGYSVSREKKERFSLILESASTNQTSMYLCASSSIRVGGRNYEQYFGPGTRLTVT.

The chain couples TRBV10-3 to TRBJ2-5; 9 bases are a match to TRBD1. The DNA end is more similar to TRBJ2-7, so the J call may be wrong. The CDR3 consists of 13 residues. Germline V lookup: CDR1 ENHRY, CDR2 SYGVKD. The CDR3 DNA reads as TGTGCCATCAGCGACAGGGGGAACGACGAGCAGTACTTC. Translating gives CAISDRGNDEQYF.

This clonotype has just a few counts. V is TRBV29-1 and J is TRBJ2-1; 7 bases align to TRBD1. J was trimmed by 8 bases and V by 4 bases; bases with no gene match: 11. The germline CDR1 and CDR2 sequences are SQVTM and ANQGSEA. The CDR3 covers 14 residues. CDR3 region: CSVAETGRLHEQFF. DNA for the CDR3: TGCAGCGTTGCGGAGACAGGGCGACTTCATGAGCAGTTCTTC.

The rearrangement joins TRBV12-3 or TRBV12-4 to TRBJ1-5; tentative D call: TRBD1 (6 bases). V was pared by 3 bases and J by 6 bases, with 18 bases between. There are 16 residues in the CDR3. The CDR3 DNA follows: TGTGCCAGCAGTTTTGGGGGGACAAGGGTGAGTCAGCCCCAGCATTTT. Amino acid sequence: CASSFGGTRVSQPQHF.

This rearrangement joins TRBV6-1 to TRBJ2-7; D call uncertain. This CDR3 region has 12 residues. Germline V gives CDR1 MNHNS, CDR2 SASEGT. Between the trimmed V and J ends, which lost 7 bases and 4 bases, there was a span of 11 bases. CDR3 sequence reads: CASMPQRYEQYF. The CDR3 DNA reads TGTGCCAGCATGCCGCAGAGATACGAGCAGTACTTC.

The V call is TRBV11-1, the J call TRBJ2-1; possibly TRBD2 for D (5 bases). The germline gives CDR1 SGHAT, CDR2 FQDESV (reference sequence). Between the trimmed V and J ends, which lost 4 bases and 10 bases, there was a span of 11 bases. The CDR3 spans 12 residues. CDR3: CASSSGIREQFF. For the CDR3, the DNA is TGTGCCAGCAGCTCGGGGATACGAGAGCAGTTCTTC.

The chain employs TRBV7-2 and TRBJ1-3; 7 nucleotides agree with TRBD1. Per the germline V gene, CDR1 is SGHTA and CDR2 is FQGNSA. This CDR3 region has 15 residues. V gave up 5 bases and J gave up 4 bases; unmatched junction bases: 8. CDR3 in amino acids: CASSPDTGAGNTIYF. The CDR3 nucleotides are TGTGCCAGCAGCCCAGATACAGGGGCGGGAAACACCATATATTTT.